This is a list of T cell receptor beta chains from one sample in a study of T cell responses to AZD1222 COVID-19 vaccine. Sequenced by immunoSEQ multiplex PCR; TCRdb stores in-frame clones only, minus some. This table holds 150,000 to 200,000 clones, around 89% found once. The specimen comprised peripheral blood, sampled on day 0 of AZD1222 vaccination. Source of these receptors: an adult in good health. CDR3s leave out the opening cysteine and the closing phenylalanine or tryptophan. Each record gives: V gene, CDR3 protein.

TRBV11-2 ASSLTGQPPNEQF
TRBV5-1 ASSEGTGDLETQY
TRBV29-1 SVKTGEWAEAF
TRBV2 ASSDQGARGETQY
TRBV7-2 ASSLPGLLPD
TRBV7-2 ASSDPTTSEQY
TRBV28 ASRILLTGQGAGRNQPQH
TRBV4-2 ASSEQGGETQY
TRBV11-2 ASSPTGRGTSFITDTQY
TRBV30 AWAPGAFTSGGPGGTYEQY
TRBV18 ASSPVTGIGNQPQH
TRBV18 ASSPGHEAYEQY
TRBV19 ASMDWQTNEKLF
TRBV6-5 ASSWTGTEQY
TRBV3-1/TRBV3-2 ASSQVLDRGDGELF
TRBV7-9 ASSPGRSEEKLF
TRBV30 AWIGQMNTEAF
TRBV7-9 ASSSLRAATNEKLF
TRBV5-8 ASSLYVGDQPQH
TRBV6-5 ASSRTVGRQPQH
TRBV9 ASSVRQGTNTGELF
TRBV12-3/TRBV12-4 ASSKDGTYEQY
TRBV18 ASSPTGSMGGSNQPQH
TRBV7-9 ASTPDREGTEAF
TRBV24-1 ATSDRGTGEQY
TRBV11-3 ASSLSGTSPDTQY
TRBV19 ASRRTVNYGYT
TRBV28 ASSLGQETQY
TRBV27 ASSFGGVGSPLH
TRBV21-1 ASSKTLVTLYEQY
TRBV6-1 ASSDLGGSGNEQF
TRBV9 ASSVGHNEQY
TRBV2 ASSLDRAYEQY
TRBV28 ASRGLGTDTQY
TRBV7-6 ASSLGGADRKETQY
TRBV29-1 SVFLQELSSGNTIY
TRBV5-1 ASSLAGANYGYT
TRBV5-6 ASSLTLGH
TRBV10-3 AISESGNTIY
TRBV2 ASSERLFWNQPQH
TRBV15 ATSRGAEPGGQPQH
TRBV3-1/TRBV3-2 ASSRDTQETQY
TRBV7-2 ASSLGGGPTEGSAQH
TRBV24-1 ATSDPRALTYEQY
TRBV7-2 ASSLMRGEEQF
TRBV4-1 ASSQVEGKGSYEQY
TRBV5-4 ASSFGGGAPTDTQY
TRBV2 ASRERGPSYEQY
TRBV5-1 ASSKVPQEGSGANVLT